This T cell receptor (beta chain) is from a study of T cell changes during pregnancy in multiple sclerosis. TCRdb's table, derived via immunoSEQ multiplex PCR, lists solely in-frame clones and lacks some. Among 56,000 or so clones listed, roughly 92% were seen once. Trimming at V came to 4 bases and at J to 6 bases, leaving 11 bases not matched to a gene. The CDR3 extends over 16 amino acids. Germline CDR1 and CDR2: MDHEN and SYDVKM. The clonotype originates from a female donor with multiple sclerosis, enrolled in a pregnancy study. The sequences come from CD4+ T cells from peripheral blood mononuclear cells, collected in the third trimester of pregnancy. This sequence joins TRBV28 and TRBJ2-1, with TRBD2 matching 8 bases. CDR3 nucleotide sequence: TGTGCCAGCAGTTATTTTGCCGGACTAGCTGGCAATGAGCAGTTCTTC. Amino acid sequence: CASSYFAGLAGNEQFF.